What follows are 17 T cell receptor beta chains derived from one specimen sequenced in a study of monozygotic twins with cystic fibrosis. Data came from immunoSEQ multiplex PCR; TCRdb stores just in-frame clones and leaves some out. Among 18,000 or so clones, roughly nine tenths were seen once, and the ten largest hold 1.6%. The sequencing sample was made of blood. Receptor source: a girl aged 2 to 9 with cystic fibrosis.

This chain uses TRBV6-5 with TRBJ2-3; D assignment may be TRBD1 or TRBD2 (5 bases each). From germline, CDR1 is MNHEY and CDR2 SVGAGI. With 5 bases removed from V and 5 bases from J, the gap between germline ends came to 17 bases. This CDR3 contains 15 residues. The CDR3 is CASSRAAGRVDTQYF. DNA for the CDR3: TGTGCCAGCAGTAGGGCTGCAGGGAGAGTAGATACGCAGTATTTT.

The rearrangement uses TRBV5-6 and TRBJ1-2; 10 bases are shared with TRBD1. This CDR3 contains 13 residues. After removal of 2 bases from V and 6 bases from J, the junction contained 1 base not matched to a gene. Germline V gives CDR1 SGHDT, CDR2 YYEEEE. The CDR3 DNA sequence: TGTGCCAGCAGCTTAGGGACAGGGGATGGCTACACCTTC. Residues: CASSLGTGDGYTF.

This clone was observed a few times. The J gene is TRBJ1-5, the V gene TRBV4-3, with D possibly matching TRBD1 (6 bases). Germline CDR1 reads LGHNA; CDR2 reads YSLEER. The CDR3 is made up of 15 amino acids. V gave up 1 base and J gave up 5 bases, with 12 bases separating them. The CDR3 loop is CASSQVLNRDQPQHF. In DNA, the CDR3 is TGCGCCAGCAGCCAAGTGTTAAACAGGGATCAGCCCCAGCATTTT.

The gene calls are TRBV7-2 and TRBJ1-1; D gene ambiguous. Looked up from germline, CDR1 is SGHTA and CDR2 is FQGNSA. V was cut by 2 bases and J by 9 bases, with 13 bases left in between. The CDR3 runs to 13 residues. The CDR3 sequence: CASSLFRGPKAFF. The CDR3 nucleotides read TGTGCCAGCAGCTTATTCCGCGGACCCAAAGCTTTCTTT.

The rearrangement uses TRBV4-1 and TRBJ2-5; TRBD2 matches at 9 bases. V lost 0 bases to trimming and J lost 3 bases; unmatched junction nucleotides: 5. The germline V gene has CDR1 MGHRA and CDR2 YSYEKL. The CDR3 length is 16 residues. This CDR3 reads CASSQDYRTSEETQYF. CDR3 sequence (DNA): TGCGCCAGCAGCCAAGATTACAGGACTAGCGAAGAGACCCAGTACTTC.

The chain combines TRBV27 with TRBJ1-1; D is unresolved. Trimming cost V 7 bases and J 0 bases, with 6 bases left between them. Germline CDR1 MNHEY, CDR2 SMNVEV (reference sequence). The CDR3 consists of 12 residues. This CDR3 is CASIGVNTEAFF. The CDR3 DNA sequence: TGTGCCAGCATCGGGGTGAACACTGAAGCTTTCTTT.

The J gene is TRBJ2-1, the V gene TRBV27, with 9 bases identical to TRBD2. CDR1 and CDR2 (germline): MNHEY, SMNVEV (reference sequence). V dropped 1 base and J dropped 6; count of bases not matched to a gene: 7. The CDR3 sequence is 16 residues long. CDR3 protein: CASSLYGSGSSNEQFF. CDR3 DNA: TGTGCCAGCAGTTTATACGGTAGCGGGAGCTCCAATGAGCAGTTCTTC.

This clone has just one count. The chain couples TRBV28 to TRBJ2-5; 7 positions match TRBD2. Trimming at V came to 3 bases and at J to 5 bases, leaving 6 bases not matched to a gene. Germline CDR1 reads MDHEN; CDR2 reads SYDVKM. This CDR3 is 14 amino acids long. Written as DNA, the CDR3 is TGTGCCAGCAGTTTTGCGGGAGTGGGGGAGACCCAGTACTTC. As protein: CASSFAGVGETQYF.

This CDR3 is CASSQTDEQFF. CDR3 nucleotides: TGTGCCAGCAGCCAGACGGATGAGCAGTTCTTC. This rearrangement joins TRBV6-5 to TRBJ2-1; D is ambiguous. Germline values: CDR1 MNHEY, CDR2 SVGAGI. The germline V and J ends were trimmed by 6 bases and 8 bases, with 8 bases remaining between them. The CDR3 has 11 residues.

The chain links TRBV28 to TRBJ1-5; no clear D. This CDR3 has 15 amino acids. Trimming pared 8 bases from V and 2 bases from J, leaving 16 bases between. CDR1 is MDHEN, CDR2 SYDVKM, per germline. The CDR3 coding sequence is TGTGCCAGCGTTTATCTAATCGGGGGCAATCAGCCCCAGCATTTT. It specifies CASVYLIGGNQPQHF. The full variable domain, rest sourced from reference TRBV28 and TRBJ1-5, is DVKVTQSSRYLVKRTGEKVFLECVQDMDHENMFWYRQDPGLGLRLIYFSYDVKMKEKGDIPEGYSVSREKKERFSLILESASTNQTSMYLCASVYLIGGNQPQHFGDGTRLSIL.

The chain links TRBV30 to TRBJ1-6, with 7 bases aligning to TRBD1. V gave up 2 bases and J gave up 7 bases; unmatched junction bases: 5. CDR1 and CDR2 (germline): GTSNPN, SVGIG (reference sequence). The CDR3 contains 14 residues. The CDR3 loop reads CAWSTGQPNSPLHF. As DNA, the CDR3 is TGTGCCTGGAGTACGGGACAGCCAAATTCACCCCTCCACTTT.

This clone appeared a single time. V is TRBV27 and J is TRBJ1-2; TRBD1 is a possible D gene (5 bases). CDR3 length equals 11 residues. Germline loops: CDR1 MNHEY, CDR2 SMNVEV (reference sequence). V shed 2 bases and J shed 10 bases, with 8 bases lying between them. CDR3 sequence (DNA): TGTGCCAGCAGTTTAGATGGGACCTACACCTTC. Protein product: CASSLDGTYTF.

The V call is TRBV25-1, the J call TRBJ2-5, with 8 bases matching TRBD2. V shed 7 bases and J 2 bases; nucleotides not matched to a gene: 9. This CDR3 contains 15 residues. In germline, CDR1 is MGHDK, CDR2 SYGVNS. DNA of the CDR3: TGTGCCAGCACCCGGCAAGCGGGGGCTCAAGAGACCCAGTACTTC. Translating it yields CASTRQAGAQETQYF.

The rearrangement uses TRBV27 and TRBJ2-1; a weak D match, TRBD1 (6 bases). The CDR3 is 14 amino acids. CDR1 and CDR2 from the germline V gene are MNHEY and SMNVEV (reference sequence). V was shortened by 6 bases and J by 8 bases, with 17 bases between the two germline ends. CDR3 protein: CASRGAGVLDEQFF. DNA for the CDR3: TGTGCCAGCAGGGGGGCAGGGGTTTTGGATGAGCAGTTCTTC.

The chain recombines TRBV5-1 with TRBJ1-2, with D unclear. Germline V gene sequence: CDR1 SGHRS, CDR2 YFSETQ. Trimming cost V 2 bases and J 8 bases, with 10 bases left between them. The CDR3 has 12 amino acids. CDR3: CASSFAEGGYTF. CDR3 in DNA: TGCGCCAGCAGCTTTGCGGAAGGCGGCTACACCTTC.

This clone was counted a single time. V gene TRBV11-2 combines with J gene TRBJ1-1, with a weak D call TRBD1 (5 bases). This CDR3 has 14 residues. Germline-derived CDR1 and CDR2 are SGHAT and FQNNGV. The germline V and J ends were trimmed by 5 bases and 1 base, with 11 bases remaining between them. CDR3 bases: TGTGCCAGCAGCGTCGGCCAGGGGAACACTGAAGCTTTCTTT. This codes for CASSVGQGNTEAFF.

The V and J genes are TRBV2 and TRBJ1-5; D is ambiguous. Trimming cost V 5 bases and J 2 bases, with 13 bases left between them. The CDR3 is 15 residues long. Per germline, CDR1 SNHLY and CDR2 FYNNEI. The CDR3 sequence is CASSLSRAGNQPQHF. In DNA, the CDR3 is TGTGCCAGCAGTCTAAGTCGGGCGGGCAATCAGCCCCAGCATTTT.